These 26 T cell receptor beta chains share one sample of origin, sequenced in a study of blood T cell repertoires in COVID-19. This table comes from immunoSEQ multiplex PCR, and its TCRdb copy is limited to in-frame clones, with some not included. The sample comprises 200,000 to 250,000 clones, around 81% of which are singletons, and nearly 7.5% rests with the top ten. The sample comprised PBMCs or T cells enriched from blood (not recorded which). All receptors come from a woman aged 35 to 49 with acute COVID-19.

The chain employs TRBV5-1 and TRBJ1-6, with D unclear. The germline V and J ends were trimmed by 3 bases and 9 bases, with 7 bases remaining between them. The CDR3 has 12 amino acids. Germline loops: CDR1 SGHRS, CDR2 YFSETQ. CDR3 in amino acids: CASSSSTSPLHF. The CDR3 DNA reads TGCGCCAGCAGCTCGAGCACTTCACCCCTCCACTTT.

This sequence joins TRBV4-3 and TRBJ2-7, with TRBD2 matching 7 bases. The germline V gene encodes CDR1 LGHNA and CDR2 YSLEER. Trimming removed 0 bases from V and 2 bases from J; junction bases left unmatched: 10. There are 17 residues in the CDR3. The CDR3 loop is CASSQDPPGGGPYEQYF. CDR3 nucleotide sequence: TGCGCCAGCAGCCAAGATCCCCCTGGGGGAGGGCCCTACGAGCAGTACTTC.

The rearrangement links TRBV11-3 to TRBJ2-1, with 10 nucleotides matching TRBD1. This CDR3 has 17 residues. CDR1 SGHNT and CDR2 YENEEA come from the germline V gene. V was clipped by 5 bases and J by 2 bases; unmatched bases: 9. CDR3 residues: CASSVRGGTGAYNEQFF. The CDR3 coding sequence is TGTGCCAGCAGCGTAAGGGGCGGGACAGGGGCCTACAATGAGCAGTTCTTC.

The rearrangement uses TRBV10-3 and TRBJ2-1; 8 bases agree with TRBD1. CDR3 size: 15 residues. The germline CDR1 and CDR2 sequences are ENHRY and SYGVKD. V shed 2 bases and J 1 base; nucleotides not matched to a gene: 1. In DNA, the CDR3 is TGTGCCATCAGTGAGGGACAGGGTTCCTACAATGAGCAGTTCTTC. It codes for CAISEGQGSYNEQFF.

There are a few counts of this clone. The CDR3 DNA reads TGCGCCAGCAGCTTGGGGCAGGGTGGAGGAAACACCATATATTTT. It yields the protein CASSLGQGGGNTIYF. This chain joins TRBV5-1 and TRBJ1-3; possibly TRBD1 for D (5 bases). CDR1 SGHRS and CDR2 YFSETQ come from the germline V gene. The CDR3 runs to 15 residues. V gave up 0 bases and J gave up 4 bases, with 11 bases separating them.

This chain's CDR3 is CASSQDLGAGANVLTF. CDR3 DNA: TGTGCCAGCAGCCAAGATCTCGGGGCTGGGGCCAACGTCCTGACTTTC. The rearrangement links TRBV4-2 to TRBJ2-6; D is perhaps TRBD2 (5 bases). CDR3 length: 16 residues. The V gene lost 0 bases and the J gene lost 2 bases, with 8 bases spanning the gap. Germline CDR1 LGHNA, CDR2 YNFKEQ.

The V call is TRBV10-3, the J call TRBJ1-1; D ambiguous. The CDR3 loop spans 14 amino acids. V was pared by 2 bases and J by 6 bases, with 13 bases between. Per the germline V gene, CDR1 is ENHRY and CDR2 is SYGVKD. The CDR3 sequence: CAISENQQRAEAFF. CDR3 sequence (DNA): TGTGCCATCAGTGAGAACCAACAGAGGGCTGAAGCTTTCTTT.

This chain uses TRBV19 with TRBJ2-7; D may be TRBD2 (7 bases). Germline CDR1 LNHDA, CDR2 SQIVND (reference sequence). V was trimmed by 7 bases and J by 2 bases, leaving 18 bases between them. The CDR3 loop spans 15 amino acids. The CDR3 DNA reads as TGTGCCAGTAAGGTGACGGGGGGCGGCCCCTACGAGCAGTACTTC. This codes for CASKVTGGGPYEQYF.

V gene TRBV6-5 combines with J gene TRBJ1-2; D is possibly TRBD1 (5 bases). Germline V CDR1 and CDR2: MNHEY, SVGAGI. Trimming pared 2 bases from V and 4 bases from J, leaving 11 bases between. The CDR3 is 14 residues long. CDR3 protein: CASSYGGGGYGYTF. DNA for the CDR3: TGTGCCAGCAGTTACGGGGGGGGAGGCTATGGCTACACCTTC.

This clone showed up just once. J is TRBJ2-2 and V is TRBV7-2, with 8 bases fitting TRBD2. The CDR3 length is 14 residues. Germline CDR1 and CDR2: SGHTA and FQGNSA. With V trimmed by 6 bases and J by 7 bases, 7 bases remained unmatched. The CDR3 is CASSRSGGSGELFF. CDR3 DNA: TGTGCCAGCAGTCGCAGCGGGGGAAGCGGGGAGCTGTTTTTT.

This clone showed up just once. V gene TRBV6-5 combines with J gene TRBJ2-7, with no clear D. The CDR3 is 12 residues long. V dropped 2 bases and J dropped 5 bases, with 7 bases sitting between them. Per germline, CDR1 MNHEY and CDR2 SVGAGI. The CDR3 coding sequence is TGTGCCAGCAGTTACAAGGCGGACGAGCAGTACTTC. Its translation is CASSYKADEQYF.

The rearrangement joins TRBV6-5 to TRBJ1-2; D gene ambiguous. The CDR3 length is 12 residues. The V gene's germline CDR1 is MNHEY and CDR2 SVGAGI. With 8 bases removed from V and 4 bases from J, the gap between germline ends came to 11 bases. CDR3 bases: TGTGCCAGCGAATTGGCCCCCTATGGCTACACCTTC. This translates into CASELAPYGYTF.

V is TRBV19 and J is TRBJ2-2, with a weak D call TRBD2 (5 bases). The CDR3 runs to 17 residues. CDR1 is LNHDA and CDR2 is SQIVND in the germline V gene (reference sequence). Trimming took off 8 bases at V and 9 bases at J, with 28 bases between the two ends. The CDR3 is CASESRGLSKKFRELFF. The CDR3 region has the DNA TGTGCCAGTGAGAGCAGAGGGCTTTCAAAGAAGTTCCGGGAGCTGTTTTTT.

The CDR3 DNA reads as TGCGCCAGCAGCTTTCGGACAGGCCAACGGGAAGAGACCCAGTACTTC. It specifies CASSFRTGQREETQYF. The chain carries TRBV5-1 and TRBJ2-5; 7 positions match TRBD1. The CDR3 totals 16 residues. V shed 2 bases and J 3 bases; nucleotides not matched to a gene: 10. Germline CDR1 reads SGHRS; CDR2 reads YFSETQ.

The chain has TRBV28 and TRBJ1-2; the D gene is possibly TRBD1 (6 bases). The CDR3 length is 15 residues. Germline V gene sequence: CDR1 MDHEN, CDR2 SYDVKM. V lost 4 bases and J 7 bases, leaving 19 bases between the germline ends. CDR3 bases: TGTGCCAGCAGTTGGCCGCGGGGGCAGAACCTTGGCTACACCTTC. This sequence encodes CASSWPRGQNLGYTF.

The rearrangement links TRBV10-3 to TRBJ1-4, with 8 bases aligning to TRBD1. The CDR3 has 13 residues. Germline trimming cut 11 bases from V and 6 bases from J; bases unmatched to any gene: 8. Germline CDR1 is ENHRY and CDR2 is SYGVKD. The DNA for the CDR3 is TGTGCCTCAAAGGACAGGGCCGATGAAAAACTGTTTTTT. Translation: CASKDRADEKLFF.

The chain links TRBV2 to TRBJ1-1; 9 positions match TRBD1. The CDR3 extends over 15 amino acids. Germline V CDR1 and CDR2: SNHLY, FYNNEI. The junction had 6 bases not matched to a gene; V was cut back by 6 bases and J by 1 base. The CDR3 sequence is CASSEQGARNTEAFF. As DNA, the CDR3 is TGTGCCAGCAGCGAACAGGGGGCGCGGAACACTGAAGCTTTCTTT.

This clone was detected ten times or more. V and J are TRBV11-2 and TRBJ1-2; 7 bases map to TRBD1. Germline V gene sequence: CDR1 SGHAT, CDR2 FQNNGV. The CDR3 spans 15 residues. The ends lost 5 bases at V and 0 bases at J; junction bases unmatched: 6. CDR3 loop: CASSQLTGTNYGYTF. As DNA, the CDR3 is TGTGCCAGCAGCCAACTGACAGGGACTAACTATGGCTACACCTTC. Combining the CDR3 with reference TRBV11-2 and TRBJ1-2 gives the whole variable domain EAGVAQSPRYKIIEKRQSVAFWCNPISGHATLYWYQQILGQGPKLLIQFQNNGVVDDSQLPKDRFSAERLKGVDSTLKIQPAKLEDSAVYLCASSQLTGTNYGYTFGSGTRLTVV.

The chain has TRBV28 and TRBJ2-1; D not certain. The germline gives CDR1 MDHEN, CDR2 SYDVKM. Trimming removed 8 bases from V and 7 bases from J, with 21 bases in between. This CDR3 is built from 15 residues. CDR3 DNA: TGTGCCAGCGGAGAAGTAGGTTCGGAAGTAAATGAGCAGTTCTTC. Its protein is CASGEVGSEVNEQFF.

The V call is TRBV28, the J call TRBJ2-7; a possible D gene is TRBD2 (6 bases). The CDR3 has 15 amino acids. The V and J ends lost 6 bases and 2 bases respectively, with 17 bases between them. Germline V gene sequence: CDR1 MDHEN, CDR2 SYDVKM. The CDR3 sequence: CASSHPTGRTYEQYF. The CDR3 coding sequence is TGTGCCAGCAGCCACCCTACGGGGAGGACCTACGAGCAGTACTTC.

The gene calls are TRBV7-2 and TRBJ2-7; 14 bases fit TRBD2. CDR3 length: 20 residues. With V trimmed by 0 bases and J by 2 bases, 12 bases remained unmatched. Germline V gene lookup returns CDR1 SGHTA and CDR2 FQGNSA. The CDR3 region is CASSLAATSGRAFSAYEQYF. The CDR3 DNA reads TGTGCCAGCAGCTTAGCCGCGACTAGCGGGAGGGCCTTTAGTGCCTACGAGCAGTACTTC.

This clone was counted between two and nine times. Other DNA sequences in this sample translate to the same CDR3. The rearrangement links TRBV5-4 to TRBJ2-5; D is unresolved. Germline CDR1 is SGHNT and CDR2 is YYREEE (reference sequence). Trimming took 0 bases from V and 2 from J, leaving 11 bases between them. This CDR3 region has 15 residues. The CDR3 sequence is CASSLDPDTQETQYF. Here the CDR3 DNA reads TGTGCCAGCAGCTTGGATCCCGACACACAAGAGACCCAGTACTTC.

This chain's CDR3 is CATGPTGINSPLHF. CDR3 sequence (DNA): TGTGCCACCGGCCCGACAGGGATTAATTCACCCCTCCACTTT. The chain joins TRBV7-2 to TRBJ1-6; TRBD1 matches at 7 bases. Per germline, CDR1 SGHTA and CDR2 FQGNSA. With V trimmed by 10 bases and J by 6 bases, 9 bases remained unmatched. The CDR3 has 14 amino acids.

The chain is built from TRBV14 and TRBJ1-1; TRBD1 aligns across 9 bases. The CDR3 is 16 residues long. The V segment lost 6 bases and the J segment 5 bases; nucleotides outside the gene matches: 13. Looked up from germline, CDR1 is SGHDN and CDR2 is FVKESK. CDR3 bases: TGTGCCAGCAGTGGACAGGGGCCGTCCCTTAGGACTGAAGCTTTCTTT. Amino acid sequence: CASSGQGPSLRTEAFF.

With regard to this clone: The germline gene is not matched at one end of the junction; a read error may be the cause. The V and J genes are TRBV7-7 and TRBJ2-7; a possible D gene is TRBD1 (5 bases). Germline values: CDR1 SSHAT, CDR2 FNYEAQ (reference sequence). This CDR3 contains 14 residues. The CDR3 bases are TGTGCTAGCACCCCTGACAGATATTGCTACGAGCAGTACTTC. This gives the protein CASTPDRYCYEQYF.

V is TRBV28 and J is TRBJ1-5, with D uncertain. CDR1 is MDHEN and CDR2 is SYDVKM in the germline V gene. V was clipped by 2 bases and J by 0 bases, with 5 bases between them. CDR3 length: 14 amino acids. CDR3 region: CASSLPYSNQPQHF. DNA of the CDR3: TGTGCCAGCAGTTTACCCTATAGCAATCAGCCCCAGCATTTT.